The entry below describes one T cell receptor beta chain. Its specificity is not known. This sample is part of a study of T cell repertoires in cytomegalovirus infection. Study details: Based on public TCR beta signatures, there were indications of CMV infection and of a matching HLA type.

TCRdb re-called the reads through MiXCR, storing one row per CDR3 protein. The table shows a few hundred thousand distinct CDR3 sequences, with about 40% occurring only once. In germline, CDR1 is MNHEY, CDR2 SVGEGT. Trimming cost V 5 bases and J 4 bases; bases outside gene matches: 23. The CDR3 consists of 20 residues. The chain employs TRBV6-2 or TRBV6-3 and TRBJ2-1; 7 bases are shared with TRBD2. The receptor's source is a human donor in good health (CMV status not recorded). Some clones in this sample may be carry-over from other donors' samples. Sequences were derived from cultured PBMCs, sampled from culture after CMV antigen stimulation. The chain's CDR3 is CASSPPEKRDPYQKYNEQFF. DNA of the CDR3: TGTGCCAGCAGTCCACCCGAAAAGCGGGATCCCTACCAAAAATACAATGAGCAGTTCTTC.